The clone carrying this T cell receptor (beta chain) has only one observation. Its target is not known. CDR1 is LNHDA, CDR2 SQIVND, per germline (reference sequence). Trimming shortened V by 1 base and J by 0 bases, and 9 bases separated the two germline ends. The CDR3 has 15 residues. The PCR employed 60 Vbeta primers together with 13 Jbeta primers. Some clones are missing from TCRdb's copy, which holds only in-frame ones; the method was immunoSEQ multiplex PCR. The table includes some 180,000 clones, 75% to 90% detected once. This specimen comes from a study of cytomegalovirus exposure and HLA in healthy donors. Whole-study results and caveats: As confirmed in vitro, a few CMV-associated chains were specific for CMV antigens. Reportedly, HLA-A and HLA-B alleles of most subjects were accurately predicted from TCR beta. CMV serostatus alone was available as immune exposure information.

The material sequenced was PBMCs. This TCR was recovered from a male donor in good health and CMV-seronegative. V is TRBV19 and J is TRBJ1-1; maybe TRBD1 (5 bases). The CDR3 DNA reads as TGTGCCAGTAGTATAGGGCCAGGGATGAACACTGAAGCTTTCTTT. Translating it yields CASSIGPGMNTEAFF.